These T cell receptor beta chains were read from a single sample in a study of cytomegalovirus exposure and HLA in healthy donors. The table came from immunoSEQ multiplex PCR; TCRdb's copy has only in-frame clones and leaves some out. The sample shows 150,000 to 200,000 clones, 77% of them seen only once. Sequencing was done on a sample of PBMCs. The receptors were sampled from a female donor in good health and CMV-seronegative. The CDR3 runs from the conserved cysteine through the conserved F or W. Fields, in order: V gene, D gene, J gene, CDR3 length, clone size, CDR3 protein. A D gene is named only where the DNA matches it firmly. Clone size, where shown, is once, few, many, or a class for clones that have expanded.

V: TRBV6-6
D: NA
J: TRBJ1-5
length: 15
size: NA
CDR3: CASSPQRYSNQPQHF

V: TRBV28
D: NA
J: TRBJ2-7
length: 14
size: NA
CDR3: CASSLSAGFYEQYF

V: TRBV6-7
D: TRBD1
J: TRBJ2-2
length: 15
size: NA
CDR3: CASSYLDRDGGELFF

V: TRBV29-1
D: TRBD1
J: TRBJ1-6
length: 15
size: NA
CDR3: CSATGGTGSDSPLHF

V: TRBV7-9
D: TRBD1
J: TRBJ2-7
length: 13
size: NA
CDR3: CASSGQGGYEQYF

V: TRBV30
D: NA
J: TRBJ2-7
length: 13
size: NA
CDR3: CAWRENRAYEQYF

V: TRBV21-1
D: NA
J: TRBJ2-7
length: 15
size: NA
CDR3: CASSKECREGYEQYF

V: TRBV6-5
D: NA
J: TRBJ2-2
length: 14
size: NA
CDR3: CASTRGSNTGELFF

V: TRBV18
D: NA
J: TRBJ2-3
length: 12
size: once
CDR3: CASSPSTDTQYF

V: TRBV19
D: TRBD1
J: TRBJ1-3
length: 17
size: NA
CDR3: CASSPRQGEVTGNTIYF

V: TRBV19
D: TRBD1
J: TRBJ2-7
length: 17
size: NA
CDR3: CASSITAETGSSYEQYF

V: TRBV5-1
D: TRBD2
J: TRBJ2-1
length: 16
size: NA
CDR3: CASSLFRGDSYNEQFF

V: TRBV30
D: NA
J: TRBJ2-3
length: 13
size: NA
CDR3: CAWDRGSRDTQYF

V: TRBV28
D: NA
J: TRBJ2-7
length: 14
size: NA
CDR3: CASRGASGSYEQYF

V: TRBV7-8
D: NA
J: TRBJ2-3
length: 15
size: NA
CDR3: CASSLAGGPSDTQYF

V: TRBV2
D: TRBD1
J: TRBJ1-4
length: 14
size: once
CDR3: CASSGQGAEGKLFF

V: TRBV5-6
D: TRBD1
J: TRBJ1-2
length: 15
size: NA
CDR3: CASSSTTGVNDGYTF

V: TRBV5-6
D: NA
J: TRBJ2-7
length: 15
size: few
CDR3: CASSLETVWPYEQYF

V: TRBV28
D: NA
J: TRBJ1-2
length: 13
size: NA
CDR3: CASSLELMYGYTF

V: TRBV9
D: TRBD1
J: TRBJ2-7
length: 15
size: NA
CDR3: CASSVATGGLYEQYF

V: TRBV5-6
D: NA
J: TRBJ2-2
length: 15
size: NA
CDR3: CASSFQDLRTGELFF

V: TRBV7-2
D: TRBD1
J: TRBJ2-7
length: 15
size: NA
CDR3: CASSLGAGGAHEQYF

V: TRBV30
D: TRBD1
J: TRBJ1-5
length: 13
size: NA
CDR3: CAWSHRGNQPQHF

V: TRBV30
D: NA
J: TRBJ1-4
length: 13
size: few
CDR3: CASSGATNEKLFF

V: TRBV19
D: NA
J: TRBJ2-1
length: 12
size: NA
CDR3: CASSIPVGEQFF

V: TRBV6-5
D: TRBD1
J: TRBJ2-7
length: 14
size: NA
CDR3: CASSHPGDRDEQYF

V: TRBV6-5
D: NA
J: TRBJ1-3
length: 15
size: few
CDR3: CASSYSFSSGNTIYF

V: TRBV29-1
D: NA
J: TRBJ1-2
length: 16
size: NA
CDR3: CSVEDLWEGEYYGYTF

V: TRBV19
D: NA
J: TRBJ1-5
length: 15
size: NA
CDR3: CASSREQASNQPQHF

V: TRBV28
D: TRBD2
J: TRBJ2-3
length: 15
size: NA
CDR3: CASSLAGASTDTQYF

V: TRBV19
D: TRBD1
J: TRBJ2-1
length: 16
size: NA
CDR3: CASSPRDRVIDNEQFF

V: TRBV28
D: NA
J: TRBJ2-3
length: 14
size: NA
CDR3: CASSRNSVGDTQYF

V: TRBV7-3
D: NA
J: TRBJ2-7
length: 13
size: few
CDR3: CASSIYHQGPLDF

V: TRBV30
D: NA
J: TRBJ1-1
length: 12
size: NA
CDR3: CAWDFRGLGTFF

V: TRBV11-2
D: NA
J: TRBJ1-4
length: 16
size: NA
CDR3: CASSSFSHAANEKLFF

V: TRBV2
D: NA
J: TRBJ2-5
length: 16
size: NA
CDR3: CASSERGLAFGETQYF

V: TRBV7-9
D: TRBD1
J: TRBJ1-2
length: 17
size: NA
CDR3: CASSPLRGGQGNYGYTF

V: TRBV27
D: NA
J: TRBJ2-2
length: 16
size: NA
CDR3: CASSTRQDMRTGELFF

V: TRBV5-6
D: TRBD2
J: TRBJ2-3
length: 14
size: NA
CDR3: CASSGRGGADTQYF

V: TRBV27
D: TRBD2
J: TRBJ2-1
length: 17
size: NA
CDR3: CASSSPGTSGRLNEQFF